These 24 T cell receptor beta chains were all obtained from the same sample, sequenced in a study of human T cells and chemical hapten exposure. Described time point: pre-sensitization, week 0. The sample's treatment: therapeutic diphenylcyclopropenone sensitization with weekly scalp DPC. TCRdb reanalysed the RACE reads using MiXCR and keeps one entry per CDR3 protein. The sample holds about 290,000 distinct CDR3 sequences, 7.5% to 9% seen once. Here the sequenced sample was whole blood, taken in connection with sensitization to the hapten diphenylcyclopropenone (DPC). The receptors here all came from a man aged 18 to 30 with alopecia areata. Some clones in this sample may be carry-over from other donors' samples.

This clonotype was seen at least ten times. The chain couples TRBV11-2 to TRBJ1-5; no clear D gene. The CDR3 loop spans 15 amino acids. Trimming pared 1 base from V and 4 bases from J, leaving 11 bases between. Per the germline V gene, CDR1 is SGHAT and CDR2 is FQNNGV. The CDR3 reads CASSLVGGGNQPQHF. CDR3 bases: TGTGCCAGCAGCTTAGTCGGTGGAGGGAATCAGCCCCAGCATTTT.

This clonotype was counted only a few times. V is TRBV7-9 and J is TRBJ1-5; no firm D call. V was clipped by 3 bases and J by 4 bases, with 10 bases between them. Germline values: CDR1 SEHNR, CDR2 FQNEAQ (reference sequence). This CDR3 has 14 residues. The CDR3 DNA sequence: TGTGCCAGCAGCTTTCAGACTGAGAATCAGCCCCAGCATTTT. The encoded protein is CASSFQTENQPQHF.

This clonotype was counted at least ten times. This rearrangement joins TRBV29-1 to TRBJ2-1; D remains ambiguous. The CDR3 is 16 residues long. The V end lost 4 bases, the J end lost 4 bases, and 20 bases lay between the germline ends. CDR1 and CDR2 (germline): SQVTM, ANQGSEA. The CDR3 loop is CSVVSATYPRYNEQFF. The CDR3 nucleotides read TGCAGCGTTGTGAGTGCGACATATCCTCGTTACAATGAGCAGTTCTTC.

The chain employs TRBV11-2 and TRBJ2-3; tentatively, D is TRBD2 (5 bases). Germline V lookup: CDR1 SGHAT, CDR2 FQNNGV. The CDR3 totals 15 residues. V was clipped by 1 base and J by 6 bases, with 14 bases between them. CDR3 nucleotides: TGTGCCAGCAGCTTAGGGGAAGCGGTGGGGGATACGCAGTATTTT. Translating gives CASSLGEAVGDTQYF.

This chain uses TRBV6-5 with TRBJ2-1; TRBD2 agrees at 8 bases. There are 15 residues in the CDR3. V shed 6 bases, J shed 8 bases, and the junction held 12 bases outside the gene matches. Germline CDR1 and CDR2: MNHEY and SVGAGI. The CDR3 loop is CASSTTHGGVDEQFF. The CDR3 nucleotides read TGTGCCAGCAGCACCACCCACGGGGGGGTGGATGAGCAGTTCTTC.

In this sample, this clonotype turned up a few times. The V gene is TRBV4-1, the J gene TRBJ2-1; 11 bases map to TRBD2. Germline-derived CDR1 and CDR2 are MGHRA and YSYEKL. The length of the CDR3 is 16 residues. J lost 4 bases, V lost 1 base, and 3 bases had no gene match. In nucleotides, the CDR3 is TGCGCCAGCAGCCAAGTTTTAGCGGGGGGGTACAATGAGCAGTTCTTC. Translated, it gives CASSQVLAGGYNEQFF.

The sample holds a few counts of this clonotype. This chain links TRBV7-9 with TRBJ2-1, with D uncertain. The CDR3 sequence is 13 residues long. Trimming shortened V by 2 bases and J by 9 bases, and 11 bases separated the two germline ends. Germline V gene lookup returns CDR1 SEHNR and CDR2 FQNEAQ (reference sequence). CDR3 loop: CASSLLSWSEQFF. Here the CDR3 DNA reads TGTGCCAGCAGCTTATTAAGTTGGAGTGAGCAGTTCTTC.

The rearrangement links TRBV24-1 to TRBJ1-1, with 11 bases matching TRBD1. CDR3 length equals 12 residues. V dropped 9 bases and J dropped 7; count of bases not matched to a gene: 3. CDR1 and CDR2 (germline): KGHDR, SFDVKD. CDR3 sequence: CATRGQGVEAFF. In DNA form, the CDR3 reads TGTGCCACCCGGGGACAGGGGGTTGAAGCTTTCTTT.

This chain joins TRBV10-2 and TRBJ1-1; D perhaps matches TRBD1 (5 bases). The germline CDR1 and CDR2 sequences are WSHSY and SAAADI. V was cut by 6 bases and J by 3 bases, with 11 bases left in between. This CDR3 has 13 residues. CDR3 residues: CASRGGGYTEAFF. The CDR3 DNA sequence: TGCGCCAGCAGGGGGGGAGGGTACACTGAAGCTTTCTTT.

This clonotype showed up many times. The V and J genes are TRBV20-1 and TRBJ1-4, with 8 bases identical to TRBD1. The CDR3 runs to 14 residues. After removal of 6 bases from V and 7 bases from J, the junction contained 10 bases not matched to a gene. Per the germline V gene, CDR1 is DFQATT and CDR2 is SNEGSKA (reference sequence). The DNA for the CDR3 is TGCAGTGCCCACCCCGGACAGGGAGGTGAAAAACTGTTTTTT. Translated, it gives CSAHPGQGGEKLFF.

The V call is TRBV5-1, the J call TRBJ2-7; perhaps TRBD2 as D (5 bases). V lost 0 bases to trimming and J lost 5 bases, with 12 bases between them. Looked up from germline, CDR1 is SGHRS and CDR2 is YFSETQ. This CDR3 spans 14 amino acids. For the CDR3, the DNA is TGCGCCAGCAGCTTGGGAGGGCCAGGAGACGAGCAGTACGTC. Protein sequence: CASSLGGPGDEQYV.

This clonotype turned up a few times. The rearrangement joins TRBV7-9 to TRBJ1-1, with D tentatively TRBD1 (6 bases). This CDR3 is built from 12 residues. Germline lookup yields CDR1 SEHNR and CDR2 FQNEAQ (reference sequence). V shed 3 bases and J shed 10 bases, with 12 bases lying between them. As DNA, the CDR3 is TGTGCCAGCAGCTTGGTCAGGGGAGGAGCTTTCTTT. Its protein is CASSLVRGGAFF. Supplemented by reference TRBV7-9 and TRBJ1-1, the full variable domain reads DTGVSQNPRHKITKRGQNVTFRCDPISEHNRLYWYRQTLGQGPEFLTYFQNEAQLEKSRLLSDRFSAERPKGSFSTLEIQRTEQGDSAMYLCASSLVRGGAFFGQGTRLTVV.

This clonotype was seen at least ten times. The chain employs TRBV12-3 or TRBV12-4 and TRBJ2-1; no firm D call. CDR3 size: 13 residues. V was trimmed by 4 bases and J by 4 bases, leaving 8 bases between them. The DNA for the CDR3 is TGTGCCAGCAGTTCCACTACTTACAATGAGCAGTTCTTC. Protein product: CASSSTTYNEQFF.

This chain joins TRBV7-9 and TRBJ2-2, with D possibly TRBD2 on 6 matching bases. Germline V gene lookup returns CDR1 SEHNR and CDR2 FQNEAQ (reference sequence). Trimming left V 4 bases short and J 2 bases short, with 14 bases between. CDR3 length equals 16 residues. This chain's CDR3 is CASSYDLGLNTGELFF. CDR3 in DNA: TGTGCCAGCAGCTATGACCTGGGACTCAACACCGGGGAGCTGTTTTTT.

Only a few counts were recorded for this clonotype. The V call is TRBV9, the J call TRBJ1-1; 8 nucleotides align to TRBD1. The CDR3 loop spans 15 amino acids. Germline CDR1 reads SGDLS; CDR2 reads YYNGEE. V dropped 4 bases and J dropped 5; count of bases not matched to a gene: 10. The CDR3, as DNA: TGTGCCAGCAGCCCCCAGACAGGGGAAATGACTGAAGCTTTCTTT. Its translation is CASSPQTGEMTEAFF. The complete variable domain, with remaining parts taken from reference TRBV9 and TRBJ1-1, reads DSGVTQTPKHLITATGQRVTLRCSPRSGDLSVYWYQQSLDQGLQFLIQYYNGEERAKGNILERFSAQQFPDLHSELNLSSLELGDSALYFCASSPQTGEMTEAFFGQGTRLTVV.

This clonotype came up a few times. This chain joins TRBV6-2 or TRBV6-3 and TRBJ2-5; D unclear. Germline V gene lookup returns CDR1 MNHEY and CDR2 SVGEGT. The CDR3 has 13 amino acids. V lost 3 bases and J lost 6, with 11 bases in between. The CDR3 is CASSYQAVQTQYF. The CDR3 coding sequence is TGTGCCAGCAGTTATCAGGCAGTCCAGACCCAGTACTTC.

This clonotype was seen more than once but under ten times. V gene TRBV11-1 combines with J gene TRBJ2-1; the match to TRBD2 covers 13 bases. The germline gives CDR1 SGHAT, CDR2 FQDESV (reference sequence). V was pared by 2 bases and J by 8 bases, with 9 bases of the junction left unmatched. This CDR3 is 17 amino acids long. CDR3 residues: CASSLSWSGTSGDEQFF. CDR3 nucleotide sequence: TGTGCCAGCAGCTTAAGTTGGTCCGGGACTAGCGGGGATGAGCAGTTCTTC.

This clonotype appeared many times. The rearrangement links TRBV10-3 to TRBJ2-7; D is possibly TRBD2 (5 bases). Germline V gene lookup returns CDR1 ENHRY and CDR2 SYGVKD. V lost 0 bases and J 3 bases, leaving 12 bases between the germline ends. This CDR3 is built from 15 residues. This chain's CDR3 is CAISESGLNIYEQYF. CDR3 DNA: TGTGCCATCAGTGAGTCAGGACTCAACATCTACGAGCAGTACTTC.

This clonotype was picked up a small number of times. The rearrangement links TRBV20-1 to TRBJ2-7, with a tentative D call TRBD1 (6 bases). Germline V lookup: CDR1 DFQATT, CDR2 SNEGSKA (reference sequence). V lost 3 bases, J lost 1 base, and 22 bases lay in between. This CDR3 has 17 amino acids. In DNA form, the CDR3 reads TGCAGTGCTAGGAATCCCTATCTCCGGGACAAGTCCTACGAGCAGTACTTC. Amino acids: CSARNPYLRDKSYEQYF.

This clonotype was seen only a few times. V is TRBV6-2 or TRBV6-3 and J is TRBJ1-5; D might be TRBD1 (6 bases). V was trimmed by 5 bases and J by 3 bases, leaving 11 bases between them. The CDR3 extends over 14 amino acids. CDR1 is MNHEY, CDR2 SVGEGT, per germline. The CDR3 here is CASSTLGANQPQHF. The CDR3 DNA reads as TGTGCCAGCAGTACCTTGGGGGCCAATCAGCCCCAGCATTTT.

The CDR3 coding sequence is TGCGCCAGCAGCTTGGAAGGTCGGGGGCGTAACTATGGCTACACCTTC. Translated, it gives CASSLEGRGRNYGYTF. The V and J genes are TRBV5-1 and TRBJ1-2; D perhaps matches TRBD1 (6 bases). The CDR3 consists of 16 residues. Germline V lookup: CDR1 SGHRS, CDR2 YFSETQ. V was cut by 0 bases and J by 1 base, with 13 bases left in between.

In its sample, this clonotype was seen a few times. The chain carries TRBV14 and TRBJ2-5, with 9 bases that match TRBD2. Germline trimming cut 2 bases from V and 2 bases from J; bases unmatched to any gene: 3. CDR1 and CDR2 (germline): SGHDN, FVKESK. This CDR3 contains 15 residues. The CDR3 DNA reads TGTGCCAGCAGCCAACTTACTAGCGGGCAAGAGACCCAGTACTTC. It specifies CASSQLTSGQETQYF.

This clonotype was seen more than once but under ten times. This sequence joins TRBV28 and TRBJ2-7; D may match TRBD1 or TRBD2 (5 bases each). Germline assignment: CDR1 MDHEN and CDR2 SYDVKM. The CDR3 consists of 15 residues. V lost 6 bases to trimming and J lost 2 bases, with 17 bases between them. For the CDR3, the DNA is TGTGCCAGCAGCCCCGCCGGGACCGGTGCCTACGAGCAGTACTTC. Residues: CASSPAGTGAYEQYF. The variable domain in full, with the rest retrieved from reference TRBV28 and TRBJ2-7, is DVKVTQSSRYLVKRTGEKVFLECVQDMDHENMFWYRQDPGLGLRLIYFSYDVKMKEKGDIPEGYSVSREKKERFSLILESASTNQTSMYLCASSPAGTGAYEQYFGPGTRLTVT.

In this sample, this clonotype turned up a few times. The J gene is TRBJ1-1, the V gene TRBV27; a weak D match, TRBD1 (6 bases). The V gene's germline CDR1 is MNHEY and CDR2 SMNVEV (reference sequence). This CDR3 has 15 amino acids. V dropped 5 bases and J dropped 2 bases, with 15 bases sitting between them. CDR3 DNA: TGTGCCAGCAGTGGATCGGGGGCGGAAAACACTGAAGCTTTCTTT. Amino acids: CASSGSGAENTEAFF.